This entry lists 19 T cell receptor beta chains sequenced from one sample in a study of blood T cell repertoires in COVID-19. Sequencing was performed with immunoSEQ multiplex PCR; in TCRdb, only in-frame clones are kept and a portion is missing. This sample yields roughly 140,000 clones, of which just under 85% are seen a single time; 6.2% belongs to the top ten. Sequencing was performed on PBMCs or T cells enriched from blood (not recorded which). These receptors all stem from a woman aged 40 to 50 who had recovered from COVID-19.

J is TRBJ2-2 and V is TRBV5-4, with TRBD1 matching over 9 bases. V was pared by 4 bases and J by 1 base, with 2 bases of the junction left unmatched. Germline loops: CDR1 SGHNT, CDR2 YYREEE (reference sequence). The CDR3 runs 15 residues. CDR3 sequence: CASSRQGVNTGELFF. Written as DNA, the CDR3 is TGTGCCAGCAGCAGACAGGGGGTGAACACCGGGGAGCTGTTTTTT.

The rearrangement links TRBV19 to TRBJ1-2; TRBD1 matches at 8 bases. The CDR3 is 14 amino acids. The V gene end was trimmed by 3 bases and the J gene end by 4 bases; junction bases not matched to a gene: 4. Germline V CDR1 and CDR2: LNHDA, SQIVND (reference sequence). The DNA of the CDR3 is TGTGCCAGTAGTATCAGGGGGCGAGGCTATGGCTACACCTTC. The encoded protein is CASSIRGRGYGYTF.

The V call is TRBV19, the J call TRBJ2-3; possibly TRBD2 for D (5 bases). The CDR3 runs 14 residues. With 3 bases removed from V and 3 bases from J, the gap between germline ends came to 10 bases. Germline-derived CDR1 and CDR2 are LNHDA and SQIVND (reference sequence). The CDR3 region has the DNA TGTGCCAGTAGTATCGCGGGCGCTACAGATACGCAGTATTTT. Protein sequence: CASSIAGATDTQYF. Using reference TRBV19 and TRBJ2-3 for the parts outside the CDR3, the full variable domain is DGGITQSPKYLFRKEGQNVTLSCEQNLNHDAMYWYRQDPGQGLRLIYYSQIVNDFQKGDIAEGYSVSREKKESFPLTVTSAQKNPTAFYLCASSIAGATDTQYFGPGTRLTVL.

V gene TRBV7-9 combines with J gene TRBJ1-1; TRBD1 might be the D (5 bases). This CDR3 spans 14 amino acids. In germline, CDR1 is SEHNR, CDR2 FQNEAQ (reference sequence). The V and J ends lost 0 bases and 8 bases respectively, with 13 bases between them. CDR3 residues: CASSLAGSGLEAFF. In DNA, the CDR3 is TGTGCCAGCAGCTTAGCTGGGTCAGGGCTCGAAGCTTTCTTT. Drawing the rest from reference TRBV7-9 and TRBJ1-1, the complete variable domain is DTGVSQNPRHKITKRGQNVTFRCDPISEHNRLYWYRQTLGQGPEFLTYFQNEAQLEKSRLLSDRFSAERPKGSFSTLEIQRTEQGDSAMYLCASSLAGSGLEAFFGQGTRLTVV.

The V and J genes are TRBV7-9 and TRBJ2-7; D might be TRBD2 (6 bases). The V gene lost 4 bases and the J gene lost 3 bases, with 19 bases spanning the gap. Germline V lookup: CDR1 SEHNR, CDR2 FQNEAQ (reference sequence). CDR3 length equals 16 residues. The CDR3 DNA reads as TGTGCCAGCAGCTCCGTGGCGGGGATACTAGACTACGAGCAGTACTTC. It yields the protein CASSSVAGILDYEQYF. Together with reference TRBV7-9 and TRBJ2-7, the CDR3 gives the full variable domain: DTGVSQNPRHKITKRGQNVTFRCDPISEHNRLYWYRQTLGQGPEFLTYFQNEAQLEKSRLLSDRFSAERPKGSFSTLEIQRTEQGDSAMYLCASSSVAGILDYEQYFGPGTRLTVT.

For the CDR3, the DNA is TGTGCCAGTACCCTAAGGGGTAGCACTGAAGCTTTCTTT. Protein product: CASTLRGSTEAFF. The V and J genes are TRBV19 and TRBJ1-1; D is perhaps TRBD1 (5 bases). The germline CDR1 and CDR2 sequences are LNHDA and SQIVND (reference sequence). Trimming shortened V by 7 bases and J by 4 bases, and 13 bases separated the two germline ends. The CDR3 runs to 13 residues.

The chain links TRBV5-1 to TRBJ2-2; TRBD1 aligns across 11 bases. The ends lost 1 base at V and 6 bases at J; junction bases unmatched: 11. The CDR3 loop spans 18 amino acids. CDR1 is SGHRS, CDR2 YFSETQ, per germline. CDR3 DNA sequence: TGCGCCAGCAGCTTGTCCGGACAGGGGGCTAGTAGATCCGGGGAGCTGTTTTTT. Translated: CASSLSGQGASRSGELFF.

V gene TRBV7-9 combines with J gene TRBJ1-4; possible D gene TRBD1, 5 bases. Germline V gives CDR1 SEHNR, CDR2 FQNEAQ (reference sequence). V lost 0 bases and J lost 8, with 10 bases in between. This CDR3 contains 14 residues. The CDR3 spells CASSLAGVGEKLFF. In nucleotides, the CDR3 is TGTGCCAGCAGCTTAGCAGGGGTAGGCGAAAAACTGTTTTTT. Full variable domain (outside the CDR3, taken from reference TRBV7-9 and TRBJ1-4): DTGVSQNPRHKITKRGQNVTFRCDPISEHNRLYWYRQTLGQGPEFLTYFQNEAQLEKSRLLSDRFSAERPKGSFSTLEIQRTEQGDSAMYLCASSLAGVGEKLFFGSGTQLSVL.

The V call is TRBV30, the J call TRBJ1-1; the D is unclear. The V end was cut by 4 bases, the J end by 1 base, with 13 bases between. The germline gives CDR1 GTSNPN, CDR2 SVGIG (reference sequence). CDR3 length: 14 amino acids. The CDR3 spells CAWTGDTSNTEAFF. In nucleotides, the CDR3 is TGTGCCTGGACCGGGGATACCTCGAACACTGAAGCTTTCTTT.

The CDR3 bases are TGCGCCAGCAGCCGGTCCCTAGCGGGAGGGCGTGAGCAGTTCTTC. Its protein is CASSRSLAGGREQFF. V is TRBV5-1 and J is TRBJ2-1; 12 bases align to TRBD2. V trimming: 4 bases; J trimming: 9 bases; junction bases outside the gene matches: 8. The CDR3 covers 15 residues. The V gene's germline CDR1 is SGHRS and CDR2 YFSETQ.

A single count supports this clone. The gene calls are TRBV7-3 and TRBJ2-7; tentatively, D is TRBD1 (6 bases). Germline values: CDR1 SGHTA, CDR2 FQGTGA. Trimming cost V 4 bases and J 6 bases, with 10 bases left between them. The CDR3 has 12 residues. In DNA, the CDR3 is TGTGCCAGCAGCTCGGACAGTCGCGAGCAGTACTTC. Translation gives CASSSDSREQYF.

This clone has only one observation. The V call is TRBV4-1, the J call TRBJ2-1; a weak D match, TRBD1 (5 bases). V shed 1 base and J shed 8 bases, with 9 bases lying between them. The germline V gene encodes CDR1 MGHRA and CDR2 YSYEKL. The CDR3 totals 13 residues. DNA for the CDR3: TGCGCCAGCAGCCAAGTAGGGGTGGATGAGCAGTTCTTC. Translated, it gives CASSQVGVDEQFF.

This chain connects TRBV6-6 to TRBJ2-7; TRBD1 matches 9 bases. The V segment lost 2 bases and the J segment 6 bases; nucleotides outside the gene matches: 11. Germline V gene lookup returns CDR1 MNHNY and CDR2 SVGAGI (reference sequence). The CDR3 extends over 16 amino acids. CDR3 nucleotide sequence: TGTGCCAGCAGTTACACCCTCCGGGACAGGGCGGGCGAGCAGTACTTC. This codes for CASSYTLRDRAGEQYF.

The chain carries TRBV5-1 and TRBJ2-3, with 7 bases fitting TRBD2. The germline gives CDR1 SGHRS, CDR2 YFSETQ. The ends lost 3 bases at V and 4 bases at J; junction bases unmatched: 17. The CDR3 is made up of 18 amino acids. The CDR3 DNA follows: TGCGCCAGCAGCTCCCACGTCGGGACTACCCTTGACCCAGATACGCAGTATTTT. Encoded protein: CASSSHVGTTLDPDTQYF.

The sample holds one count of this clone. The CDR3 DNA reads TGCAGCGTTTTTGGGCGAAGTGGCTACACCTTC. Protein product: CSVFGRSGYTF. V usage is TRBV29-1 and J usage is TRBJ1-2; D gene unclear. The germline CDR1 and CDR2 sequences are SQVTM and ANQGSEA. The CDR3 contains 11 residues. With 5 bases removed from V and 7 bases from J, the gap between germline ends came to 11 bases.

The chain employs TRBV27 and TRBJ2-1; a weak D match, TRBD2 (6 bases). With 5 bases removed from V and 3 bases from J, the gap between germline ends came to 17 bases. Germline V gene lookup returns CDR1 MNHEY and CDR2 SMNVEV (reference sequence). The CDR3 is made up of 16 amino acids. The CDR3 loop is CASSANQGGYYNEQFF. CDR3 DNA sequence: TGTGCCAGCAGTGCAAATCAGGGAGGATACTACAATGAGCAGTTCTTC.

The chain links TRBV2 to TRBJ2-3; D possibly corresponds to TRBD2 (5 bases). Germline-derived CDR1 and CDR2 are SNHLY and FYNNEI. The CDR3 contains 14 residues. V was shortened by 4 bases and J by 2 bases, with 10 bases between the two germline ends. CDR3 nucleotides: TGTGCCAGCAGTGTGGGGAGCAACACAGATACGCAGTATTTT. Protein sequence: CASSVGSNTDTQYF.

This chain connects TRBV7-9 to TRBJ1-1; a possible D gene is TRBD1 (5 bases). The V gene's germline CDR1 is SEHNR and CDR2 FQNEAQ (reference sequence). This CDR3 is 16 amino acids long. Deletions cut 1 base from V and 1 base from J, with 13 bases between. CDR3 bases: TGTGCCAGCAGCTTAGTTGACCGGGACTCGAACACTGAAGCTTTCTTT. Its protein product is CASSLVDRDSNTEAFF.

DNA for the CDR3: TGTGCCAGCAGTTCCTCACTACGAGGGGAGCTGTTTTTT. It codes for CASSSSLRGELFF. The chain couples TRBV6-4 to TRBJ2-2; D call uncertain. Germline V gene lookup returns CDR1 MRHNA and CDR2 SNTAGT. Trimming shortened V by 5 bases and J by 8 bases, and 12 bases separated the two germline ends. The CDR3 length is 13 residues.